This T cell receptor (beta chain) was profiled in a study of blood T cell repertoires in COVID-19. Study as a whole: Collection of acute and convalescent COVID-19 samples took place in the United States, Italy and Spain. Nucleic acid was either cDNA or gDNA, and it came from T cells, B-cell-depleted T cells, or PBMCs.

Germline assignment: CDR1 SNHLY and CDR2 FYNNEI. V lost 8 bases to trimming and J lost 4 bases; unmatched junction nucleotides: 11. CDR3 length: 15 residues. The data were produced by immunoSEQ multiplex PCR, yet TCRdb's version contains in-frame clones alone and is incomplete. The sample lists 150,000 or so clones; about 81% were seen once. This clonotype originated in a woman aged 70 to 79 with acute or convalescent COVID-19. The sequenced sample was peripheral blood. The V call is TRBV2, the J call TRBJ2-3, with TRBD1 matching over 8 bases. This CDR3 reads CASGLRTGQSDTQYF. CDR3 bases: TGTGCCAGCGGGCTTCGGACAGGGCAGTCAGATACGCAGTATTTT. Full variable domain (missing parts from reference TRBV2 and TRBJ2-3): EPEVTQTPSHQVTQMGQEVILRCVPISNHLYFYWYRQILGQKVEFLVSFYNNEISEKSEIFDDQFSVERPDGSNFTLKIRSTKLEDSAMYFCASGLRTGQSDTQYFGPGTRLTVL.